The 6 T cell receptor beta chains below come from one sample, sequenced in a study of early T cells in non-severe SARS-CoV-2 infection. In TCRdb, the 5' RACE reads were re-called with MiXCR into one record per CDR3 protein. The sample shows some 30,000 distinct CDR3 sequences, roughly 5.3% of them seen only once. The sequenced material came from whole blood. These receptors all stem from an adult who was a healthcare worker with PCR-confirmed SARS-CoV-2 infection or an uninfected control (not recorded which).

This clonotype was recorded at least ten times. Mismatch with germline at one junction end may stem from a read error. The chain employs TRBV11-3 and TRBJ2-1, with a weak D call TRBD2 (5 bases). This CDR3 spans 15 amino acids. Per germline, CDR1 SGHNT and CDR2 YENEEA. CDR3 loop: CASRLGGHTPSEQFF. In nucleotides, the CDR3 is TGTGCCAGCAGATTAGGAGGTCACACTCCAAGTGAGCAGTTCTTC.

This clonotype was seen repeatedly, ten times or more. The chain has TRBV27 and TRBJ2-5; perhaps TRBD1 as D (6 bases). V lost 6 bases to trimming and J lost 0 bases, with 11 bases between them. This CDR3 has 14 amino acids. Germline V CDR1 and CDR2: MNHEY, SMNVEV (reference sequence). The CDR3: CASRPDRYQETQYF. The DNA of the CDR3 is TGTGCCAGCAGACCAGACAGGTACCAAGAGACCCAGTACTTC.

The V call is TRBV2, the J call TRBJ1-6; D gene ambiguous. V shed 7 bases and J shed 8 bases, with 12 bases lying between them. Germline V gene sequence: CDR1 SNHLY, CDR2 FYNNEI. CDR3 size: 13 residues. The CDR3, as DNA: TGTGCCAGCATCGGTACTCTGGATTCACCCCTCCACTTT. Protein sequence: CASIGTLDSPLHF.

This clonotype turned up a few times. CDR3 DNA: TGTGCCTCCTCGGGACAGAGCACAGATACGCAGTATTTT. It specifies CASSGQSTDTQYF. The V and J genes are TRBV30 and TRBJ2-3; 7 bases agree with TRBD1. J was trimmed by 0 bases and V by 7 bases; bases with no gene match: 4. The CDR3 runs 13 residues. Germline V lookup: CDR1 GTSNPN, CDR2 SVGIG (reference sequence).

The gene calls are TRBV7-2 and TRBJ2-7; D not certain. The CDR3 sequence is 14 residues long. V was trimmed by 7 bases and J by 6 bases, leaving 19 bases between them. CDR1 is SGHTA and CDR2 is FQGNSA in the germline V gene. The CDR3 loop is CASTSYMGDCEQYF. CDR3 sequence (DNA): TGTGCCAGCACTTCTTACATGGGCGATTGCGAGCAGTACTTC.

This clonotype is deemed medium-sized. Germline and junction disagree at one end, which may indicate a read error. The chain has TRBV6-5 and TRBJ1-1, with a possible D match to TRBD1 (5 bases). CDR3 length equals 14 residues. CDR1 MNHEY and CDR2 SVGAGI come from the germline V gene. CDR3 in DNA: TGTGCCAGCAGTTGGACAAAGTCGAACACTGAAGTTTTCTTT. This translates into CASSWTKSNTEVFF.